Listed below are T cell receptor beta chains from one sample, sequenced in a study of the immune and genomic landscape of osteosarcoma. Produced via immunoSEQ multiplex PCR; TCRdb's table is partial and in-frame only. The sample holds approximately 5,900 clones; about 63% are singletons and the top ten take 15%. The sequenced sample was osteosarcoma tumor tissue from the lung. The receptors originated from a human donor with osteosarcoma. Each CDR3 is given with its conserved first and last residue. The D gene is left open where the match is weak. Size is omitted from some rows. Given values are once, few, many or a class for expanded clones.

CDR3: CASSLSPGVGANTEAFF
DNA: TGTGCCAGCAGTTTATCCCCTGGAGTAGGGGCGAACACTGAAGCTTTCTTT
J: TRBJ1-1
D: NA
size: NA
V: TRBV28

CDR3: CASSFTGGEQPQHF
DNA: TGTGCCAGCAGCTTCACAGGGGGCGAGCAGCCCCAGCATTTT
J: TRBJ1-5
D: TRBD1
size: NA
V: TRBV5-5

CDR3: CATSRGPPPETQYF
DNA: TGTGCCACCAGCAGGGGACCCCCGCCGGAGACCCAGTACTTC
J: TRBJ2-5
D: NA
size: NA
V: TRBV15

CDR3: CASSVASGHTDTQYF
DNA: TGTGCCAGCAGCGTAGCTAGCGGGCATACAGATACGCAGTATTTT
J: TRBJ2-3
D: TRBD2
size: NA
V: TRBV9

CDR3: CASSRGTSGSYEQYF
DNA: TGTGCCAGCAGCCGTGGGACTAGCGGAAGCTACGAGCAGTACTTC
J: TRBJ2-7
D: TRBD2
size: NA
V: TRBV5-8

CDR3: CASRQGARTGELFF
DNA: TGCGCCAGCAGGCAGGGGGCGCGAACCGGGGAGCTGTTTTTT
J: TRBJ2-2
D: TRBD1
size: NA
V: TRBV5-1

CDR3: CAISGVPGELFF
DNA: TGTGCCATCAGTGGAGTCCCCGGGGAGCTGTTTTTT
J: TRBJ2-2
D: NA
size: medium-sized
V: TRBV10-3

CDR3: CASSYFYGSFNEKLFF
DNA: TGTGCCAGCAGTTACTTCTATGGGAGTTTCAATGAAAAACTGTTTTTT
J: TRBJ1-4
D: NA
size: NA
V: TRBV6-5

CDR3: CASSYSAGISSTEAFF
DNA: TGTGCCAGCAGTTACTCAGCAGGGATCAGTAGCACTGAAGCTTTCTTT
J: TRBJ1-1
D: NA
size: NA
V: TRBV6-6

CDR3: CASSAEPGTRGETQYF
DNA: TGTGCCAGCAGCGCCGAACCCGGGACTAGAGGGGAGACCCAGTACTTC
J: TRBJ2-5
D: TRBD2
size: few
V: TRBV11-2

CDR3: CASSEAIGEMRGYTF
DNA: TGTGCCAGCAGTGAAGCGATAGGGGAGATGCGCGGCTACACCTTC
J: TRBJ1-2
D: NA
size: NA
V: TRBV6-1

CDR3: CASSHGDGYTF
DNA: TGCGCCAGCAGCCATGGAGATGGCTACACCTTC
J: TRBJ1-2
D: NA
size: NA
V: TRBV4-3

CDR3: CASSPGQGHMNTEAFF
DNA: TGTGCCAGCAGCCCTGGACAGGGCCATATGAACACTGAAGCTTTCTTT
J: TRBJ1-1
D: TRBD1
size: NA
V: TRBV7-8

CDR3: CASSPYLRADTQYF
DNA: TGTGCCAGCAGCCCGTACCTTAGGGCAGATACGCAGTATTTT
J: TRBJ2-3
D: NA
size: NA
V: TRBV7-3

CDR3: CASQRGGRITSYEQYF
DNA: TGTGCCAGCCAACGAGGGGGGAGGATTACTTCCTACGAGCAGTACTTC
J: TRBJ2-7
D: NA
size: NA
V: TRBV6-4

CDR3: CASSLPGRGSGYTF
DNA: TGCGCCAGCAGCTTGCCCGGCAGGGGGAGCGGCTACACCTTC
J: TRBJ1-2
D: TRBD1
size: NA
V: TRBV5-1

CDR3: CASSEGLHAGELFF
DNA: TGTGCCAGCAGTGAGGGACTTCACGCCGGGGAGCTGTTTTTT
J: TRBJ2-2
D: NA
size: few
V: TRBV2

CDR3: CASSLFHYNEQFF
DNA: TGTGCCAGCAGTTTATTCCACTACAATGAGCAGTTCTTC
J: TRBJ2-1
D: NA
size: NA
V: TRBV27

CDR3: CASSQTVRIAVNEKLFF
DNA: TGCGCCAGCAGCCAAACAGTAAGGATCGCGGTAAATGAAAAACTGTTTTTT
J: TRBJ1-4
D: NA
size: few
V: TRBV4-3

CDR3: CASSSQSYNEQFF
DNA: TGTGCCAGCAGCTCCCAATCCTACAATGAGCAGTTCTTC
J: TRBJ2-1
D: NA
size: NA
V: TRBV7-3

CDR3: CASSLSWGEGYNEQFF
DNA: TGTGCCAGCAGTTTATCGTGGGGGGAAGGCTACAATGAGCAGTTCTTC
J: TRBJ2-1
D: NA
size: NA
V: TRBV27

CDR3: CASSTGTGNTIYF
DNA: TGTGCCAGCAGCACCGGGACAGGAAACACCATATATTTT
J: TRBJ1-3
D: NA
size: NA
V: TRBV11-3

CDR3: CASSLANEKLFF
DNA: TGTGCCAGCAGCTTAGCTAATGAAAAACTGTTTTTT
J: TRBJ1-4
D: NA
size: NA
V: TRBV7-2

CDR3: CASSFMGLASQETQYF
DNA: TGTGCCAGCAGTTTCATGGGACTAGCTTCCCAAGAGACCCAGTACTTC
J: TRBJ2-5
D: TRBD2
size: NA
V: TRBV27

CDR3: CASSFWTGATIRISQYF
DNA: TGTGCTAGCAGCTTTTGGACAGGGGCAACTATACGGATATCGCAGTATTTT
J: TRBJ2-3
D: TRBD1
size: NA
V: TRBV7-7

CDR3: CASSLDKGFHGYTF
DNA: TGTGCCAGCAGCTTAGACAAGGGTTTCCATGGCTACACCTTC
J: TRBJ1-2
D: NA
size: few
V: TRBV7-9

CDR3: CASKISGSLGEQFF
DNA: TGTGCCAGTAAAATTAGCGGGAGCCTTGGTGAGCAGTTCTTC
J: TRBJ2-1
D: TRBD2
size: NA
V: TRBV19

CDR3: CATSRVPSEQYF
DNA: TGTGCCACCAGCAGAGTTCCCTCCGAGCAGTACTTC
J: TRBJ2-7
D: NA
size: NA
V: TRBV15

CDR3: CASSPGGSGANVLTF
DNA: TGTGCCAGCAGCCCGGGAGGGTCTGGGGCCAACGTCCTGACTTTC
J: TRBJ2-6
D: TRBD2
size: large
V: TRBV7-9

CDR3: CATSRGAGGADGYTF
DNA: TGTGCCACCAGCAGAGGAGCGGGGGGCGCGGATGGCTACACCTTC
J: TRBJ1-2
D: NA
size: few
V: TRBV15

CDR3: CASSHARSNQPQHF
DNA: TGTGCCAGCAGTCACGCCAGGAGCAATCAGCCCCAGCATTTT
J: TRBJ1-5
D: NA
size: NA
V: TRBV27

CDR3: CASSSTGNYGYTF
DNA: TGTGCCAGCAGTTCCACAGGGAACTATGGCTACACCTTC
J: TRBJ1-2
D: NA
size: once
V: TRBV27

CDR3: CASSVKRANTGELFF
DNA: TGTGCCAGCAGTGTGAAGCGCGCGAACACCGGGGAGCTGTTTTTT
J: TRBJ2-2
D: NA
size: NA
V: TRBV2

CDR3: CSVAGSSETQYF
DNA: TGCAGCGTCGCGGGGTCGTCGGAGACCCAGTACTTC
J: TRBJ2-5
D: NA
size: NA
V: TRBV29-1

CDR3: CASSPRDSLNEKLFF
DNA: TGTGCCAGCAGTCCAAGGGACAGCCTTAATGAAAAACTGTTTTTT
J: TRBJ1-4
D: TRBD1
size: NA
V: TRBV28

CDR3: CASTPDGASGNTIYF
DNA: TGTGCCAGCACGCCGGACGGGGCCTCTGGAAACACCATATATTTT
J: TRBJ1-3
D: NA
size: NA
V: TRBV28

CDR3: CASSGRYQPQHF
DNA: TGTGCCAGTAGTGGTCGGTATCAGCCCCAGCATTTT
J: TRBJ1-5
D: NA
size: NA
V: TRBV19

CDR3: CASSLRAPGLAAQETQYF
DNA: TGTGCCAGCAGTTTAAGGGCCCCGGGACTAGCGGCCCAAGAGACCCAGTACTTC
J: TRBJ2-5
D: TRBD2
size: NA
V: TRBV27

CDR3: CASSQGTGAYGQETQYF
DNA: TGTGCCAGCAGCCAAGGGACAGGAGCATATGGCCAAGAGACCCAGTACTTC
J: TRBJ2-5
D: TRBD1
size: NA
V: TRBV9

CDR3: CASSPQDPRGYYEQYF
DNA: TGTGCCAGCAGCCCTCAAGACCCTAGAGGATACTACGAGCAGTACTTC
J: TRBJ2-7
D: NA
size: NA
V: TRBV7-9

CDR3: CASRPQGSGNTIYF
DNA: TGTGCCAGCAGGCCACAGGGTTCTGGAAACACCATATATTTT
J: TRBJ1-3
D: NA
size: few
V: TRBV27

CDR3: CASSLELAWAGELFF
DNA: TGTGCCAGCAGCTTAGAGCTAGCTTGGGCCGGGGAGCTGTTTTTT
J: TRBJ2-2
D: NA
size: NA
V: TRBV7-2

CDR3: CASTPVGLAGVASYNEQFF
DNA: TGTGCCAGCACCCCGGTTGGACTAGCGGGGGTTGCCTCCTACAATGAGCAGTTCTTC
J: TRBJ2-1
D: TRBD2
size: once
V: TRBV27

CDR3: CASSRGFGQDSNQPQHF
DNA: TGTGCCAGCAGCAGGGGTTTCGGACAGGATAGCAATCAGCCCCAGCATTTT
J: TRBJ1-5
D: TRBD1
size: NA
V: TRBV13

CDR3: CASSAGTGYYEQYF
DNA: TGTGCCAGCAGCGCAGGGACAGGATACTACGAGCAGTACTTC
J: TRBJ2-7
D: TRBD1
size: NA
V: TRBV7-6

CDR3: CASSSSGTEILTSYEQYF
DNA: TGTGCCAGCAGCTCCTCCGGGACGGAAATTCTTACTTCCTACGAGCAGTACTTC
J: TRBJ2-7
D: NA
size: NA
V: TRBV7-9